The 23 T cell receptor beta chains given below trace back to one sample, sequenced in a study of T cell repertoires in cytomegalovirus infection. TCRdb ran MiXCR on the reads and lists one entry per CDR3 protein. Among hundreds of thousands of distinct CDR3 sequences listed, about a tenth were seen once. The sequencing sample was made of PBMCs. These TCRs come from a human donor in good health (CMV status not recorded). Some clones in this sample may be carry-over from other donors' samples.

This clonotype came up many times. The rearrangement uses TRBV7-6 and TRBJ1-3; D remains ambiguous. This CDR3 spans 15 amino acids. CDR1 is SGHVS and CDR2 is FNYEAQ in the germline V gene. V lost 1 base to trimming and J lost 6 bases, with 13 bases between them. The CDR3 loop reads CASSLGGLVENTIYF. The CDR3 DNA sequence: TGTGCCAGCAGCTTAGGAGGGCTGGTCGAAAACACCATATATTTT.

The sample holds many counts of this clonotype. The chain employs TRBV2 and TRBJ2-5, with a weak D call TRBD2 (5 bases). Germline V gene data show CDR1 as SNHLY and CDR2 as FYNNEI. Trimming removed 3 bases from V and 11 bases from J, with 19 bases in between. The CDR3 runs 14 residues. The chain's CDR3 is CASSDRDVRRSQYF. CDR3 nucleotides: TGTGCCAGCAGTGACCGGGATGTGCGCAGGTCTCAGTACTTC.

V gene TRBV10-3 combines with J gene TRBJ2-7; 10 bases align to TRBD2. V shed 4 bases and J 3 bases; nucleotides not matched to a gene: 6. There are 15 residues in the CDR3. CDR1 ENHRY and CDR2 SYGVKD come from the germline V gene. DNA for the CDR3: TGTGCCATCAGTGGGCTAGCGGGGGCCATCTACGAGCAGTACTTC. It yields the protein CAISGLAGAIYEQYF.

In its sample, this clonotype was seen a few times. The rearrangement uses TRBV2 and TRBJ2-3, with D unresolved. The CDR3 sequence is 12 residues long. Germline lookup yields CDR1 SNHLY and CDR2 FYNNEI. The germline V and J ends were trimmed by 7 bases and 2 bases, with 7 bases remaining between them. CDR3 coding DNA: TGTGCCAGCACTGGTTCCACAGATACGCAGTATTTT. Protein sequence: CASTGSTDTQYF.

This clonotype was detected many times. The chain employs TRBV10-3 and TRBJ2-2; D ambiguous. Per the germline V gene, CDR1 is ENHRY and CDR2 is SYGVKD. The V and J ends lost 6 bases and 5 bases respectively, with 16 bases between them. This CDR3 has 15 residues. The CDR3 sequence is CAISETYPGTGELFF. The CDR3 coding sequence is TGTGCCATCAGCGAAACCTATCCCGGAACCGGGGAGCTGTTTTTT.

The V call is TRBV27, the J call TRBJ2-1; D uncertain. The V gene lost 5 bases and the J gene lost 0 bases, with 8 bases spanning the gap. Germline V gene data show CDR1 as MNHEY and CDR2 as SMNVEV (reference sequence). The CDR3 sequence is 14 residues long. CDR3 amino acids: CASSVAYSYNEQFF. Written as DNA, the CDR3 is TGTGCCAGCAGTGTCGCCTACTCCTACAATGAGCAGTTCTTC.

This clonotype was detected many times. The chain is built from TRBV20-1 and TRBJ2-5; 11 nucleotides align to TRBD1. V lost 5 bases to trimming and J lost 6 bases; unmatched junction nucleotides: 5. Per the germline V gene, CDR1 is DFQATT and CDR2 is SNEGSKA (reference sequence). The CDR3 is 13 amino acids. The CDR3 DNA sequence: TGCAGTGCTCCTGGACAGGGGGCGAAGACCCAGTACTTC. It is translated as CSAPGQGAKTQYF.

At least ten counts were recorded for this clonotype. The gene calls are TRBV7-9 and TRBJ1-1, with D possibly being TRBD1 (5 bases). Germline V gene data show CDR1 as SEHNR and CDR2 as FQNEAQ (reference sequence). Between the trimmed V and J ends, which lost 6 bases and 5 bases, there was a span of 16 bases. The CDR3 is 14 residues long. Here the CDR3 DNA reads TGTGCCAGCAGGGAGCCTGGGGCGGCAACTGAAGCTTTCTTT. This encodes CASREPGAATEAFF. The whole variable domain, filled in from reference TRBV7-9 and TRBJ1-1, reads DTGVSQNPRHKITKRGQNVTFRCDPISEHNRLYWYRQTLGQGPEFLTYFQNEAQLEKSRLLSDRFSAERPKGSFSTLEIQRTEQGDSAMYLCASREPGAATEAFFGQGTRLTVV.

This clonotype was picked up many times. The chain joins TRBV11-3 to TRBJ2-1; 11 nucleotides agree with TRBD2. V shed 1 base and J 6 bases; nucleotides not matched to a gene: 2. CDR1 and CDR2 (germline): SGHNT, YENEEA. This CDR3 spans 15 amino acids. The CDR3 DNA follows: TGTGCCAGCAGCTTAGCTAGCGGGGGGCCCAATGAGCAGTTCTTC. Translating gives CASSLASGGPNEQFF.

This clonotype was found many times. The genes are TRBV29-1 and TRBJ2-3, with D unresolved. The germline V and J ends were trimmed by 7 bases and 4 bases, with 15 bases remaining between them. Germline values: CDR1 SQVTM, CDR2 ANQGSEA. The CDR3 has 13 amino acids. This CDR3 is CSGLQVAPDTQYF. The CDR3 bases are TGCAGCGGCCTGCAGGTCGCCCCAGATACGCAGTATTTT.

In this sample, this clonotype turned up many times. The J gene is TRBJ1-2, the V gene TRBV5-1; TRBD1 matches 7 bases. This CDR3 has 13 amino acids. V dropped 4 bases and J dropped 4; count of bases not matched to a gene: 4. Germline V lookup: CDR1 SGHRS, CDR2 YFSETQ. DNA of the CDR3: TGCGCCAGCAGCACGACAGGGACCTATGGCTACACCTTC. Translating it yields CASSTTGTYGYTF. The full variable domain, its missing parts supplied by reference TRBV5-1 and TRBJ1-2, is KAGVTQTPRYLIKTRGQQVTLSCSPISGHRSVSWYQQTPGQGLQFLFEYFSETQRNKGNFPGRFSGRQFSNSRSEMNVSTLELGDSALYLCASSTTGTYGYTFGSGTRLTVV.

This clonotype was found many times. Written as DNA, the CDR3 is TGTGCCAGCAGTCCACAGGGATATTCCACTGAAGCTTTCTTT. It codes for CASSPQGYSTEAFF. The J gene is TRBJ1-1, the V gene TRBV12-3 or TRBV12-4, with D possibly matching TRBD1 (6 bases). This CDR3 contains 14 residues. V was shortened by 5 bases and J by 4 bases, with 14 bases between the two germline ends.

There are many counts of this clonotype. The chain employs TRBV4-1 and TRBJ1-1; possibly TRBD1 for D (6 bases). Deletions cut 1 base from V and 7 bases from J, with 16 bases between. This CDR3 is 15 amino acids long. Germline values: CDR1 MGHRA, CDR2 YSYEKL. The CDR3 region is CASSQALSGGFEAFF. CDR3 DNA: TGCGCCAGCAGCCAAGCCCTTTCCGGGGGCTTTGAAGCTTTCTTT.

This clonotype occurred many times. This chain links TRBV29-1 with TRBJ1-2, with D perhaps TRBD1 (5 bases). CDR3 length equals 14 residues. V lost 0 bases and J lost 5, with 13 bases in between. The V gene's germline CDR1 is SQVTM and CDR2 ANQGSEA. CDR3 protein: CSVEDPGRAYGYTF. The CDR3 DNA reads TGCAGCGTTGAAGATCCGGGCAGGGCGTATGGCTACACCTTC.

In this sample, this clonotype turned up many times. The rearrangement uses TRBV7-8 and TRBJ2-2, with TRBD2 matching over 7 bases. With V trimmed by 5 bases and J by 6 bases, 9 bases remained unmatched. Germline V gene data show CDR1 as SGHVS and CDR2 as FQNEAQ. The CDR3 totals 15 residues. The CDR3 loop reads CASSHNVGRAGELFF. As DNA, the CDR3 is TGTGCCAGCAGCCACAATGTGGGGAGGGCCGGGGAGCTGTTTTTT.

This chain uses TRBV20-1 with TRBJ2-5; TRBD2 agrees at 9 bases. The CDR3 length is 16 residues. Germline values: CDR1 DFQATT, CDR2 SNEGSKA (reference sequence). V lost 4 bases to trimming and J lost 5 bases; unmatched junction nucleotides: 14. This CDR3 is CSATSRQAGGWETQYF. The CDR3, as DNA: TGCAGTGCTACCTCTAGGCAAGCGGGGGGCTGGGAGACCCAGTACTTC.

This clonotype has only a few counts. The CDR3 sequence is CSAPRAPGDSYNEQFF. CDR3 bases: TGCAGTGCCCCCCGGGCCCCAGGGGACTCCTACAATGAGCAGTTCTTC. The V call is TRBV20-1, the J call TRBJ2-1; weak D call: TRBD1 (6 bases). The CDR3 runs 16 residues. V lost 6 bases and J 0 bases, leaving 18 bases between the germline ends. Germline values: CDR1 DFQATT, CDR2 SNEGSKA (reference sequence).

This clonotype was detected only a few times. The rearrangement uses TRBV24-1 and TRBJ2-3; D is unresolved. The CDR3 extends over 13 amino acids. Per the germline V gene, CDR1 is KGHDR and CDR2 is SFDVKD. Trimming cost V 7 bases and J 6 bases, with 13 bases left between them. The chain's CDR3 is CATRRSQRDTQYF. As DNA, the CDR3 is TGTGCCACCAGGCGGTCTCAAAGGGATACGCAGTATTTT.

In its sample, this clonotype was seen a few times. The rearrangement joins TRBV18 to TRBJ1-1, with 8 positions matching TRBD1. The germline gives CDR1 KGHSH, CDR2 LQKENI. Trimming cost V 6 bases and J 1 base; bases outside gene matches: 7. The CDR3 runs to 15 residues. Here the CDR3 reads CASSEDRGPNTEAFF. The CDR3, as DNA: TGTGCCAGCTCGGAAGACAGGGGCCCGAACACTGAAGCTTTCTTT.

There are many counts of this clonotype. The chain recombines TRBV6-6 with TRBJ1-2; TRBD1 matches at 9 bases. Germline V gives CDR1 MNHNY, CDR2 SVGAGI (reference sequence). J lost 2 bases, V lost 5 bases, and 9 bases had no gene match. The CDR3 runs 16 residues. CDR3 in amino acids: CASSATGGSSNYGYTF. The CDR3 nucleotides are TGTGCCAGCAGTGCTACAGGGGGCTCTTCAAACTATGGCTACACCTTC.

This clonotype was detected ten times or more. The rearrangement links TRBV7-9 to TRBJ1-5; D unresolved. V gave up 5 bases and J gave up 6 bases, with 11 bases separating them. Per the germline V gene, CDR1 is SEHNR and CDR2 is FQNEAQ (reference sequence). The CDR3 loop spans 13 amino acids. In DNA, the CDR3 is TGTGCCAGCAGCCCGGTAGGGTCTCAGCCCCAGCATTTT. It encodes CASSPVGSQPQHF.

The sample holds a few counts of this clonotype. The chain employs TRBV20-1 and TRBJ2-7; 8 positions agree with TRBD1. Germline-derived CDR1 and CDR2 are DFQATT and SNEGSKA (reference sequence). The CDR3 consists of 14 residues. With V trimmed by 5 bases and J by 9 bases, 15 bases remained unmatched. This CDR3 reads CSASDRGRHIGQYV. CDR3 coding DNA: TGCAGTGCTTCCGACAGGGGTAGGCACATCGGGCAGTACGTC.

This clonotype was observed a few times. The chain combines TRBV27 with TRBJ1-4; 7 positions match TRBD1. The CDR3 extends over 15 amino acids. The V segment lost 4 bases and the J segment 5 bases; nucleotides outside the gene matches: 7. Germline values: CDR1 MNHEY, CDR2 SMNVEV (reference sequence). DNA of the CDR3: TGTGCCAGCAGTTCCTACAGGGGCCGGAATGAAAAACTGTTTTTT. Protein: CASSSYRGRNEKLFF.